Shown below are 17 T cell receptor beta chains from a single sample sequenced in a study of prognosis after radiotherapy for stage I lung cancer. Multiplex PCR in two rounds served to amplify TCR beta CDR3 from genomic DNA. Every TRBV and TRBJ gene had its own specific primer in first-round PCR. From the multiplex PCR reads, TCRdb called clonotypes with MiXCR, one entry per CDR3 protein. The sample holds 14,000 or so distinct CDR3 sequences, around half seen once. The sequencing used PBMCs, collected before or after stereotactic body radiation therapy (not recorded which). The source is a donor aged 50 or older with non-small cell lung cancer.

The chain employs TRBV9 and TRBJ2-2, with D perhaps TRBD2 (5 bases). Germline V gene sequence: CDR1 SGDLS, CDR2 YYNGEE. V was shortened by 0 bases and J by 3 bases, with 9 bases between the two germline ends. The CDR3 sequence is 15 residues long. Written as DNA, the CDR3 is TGTGCCAGCAGCGTAGATAACGGGGACACCGGGGAGCTGTTTTTT. Residues: CASSVDNGDTGELFF.

The J gene is TRBJ1-5, the V gene TRBV30, with a possible D match to TRBD1 (5 bases). Trimming took 0 bases from V and 8 from J, leaving 11 bases between them. In germline, CDR1 is GTSNPN, CDR2 SVGIG (reference sequence). This CDR3 is 13 amino acids long. CDR3 residues: CAWSVGGTEPQHF. CDR3 DNA: TGTGCCTGGAGTGTGGGGGGGACCGAGCCCCAGCATTTT.

Concerning this clonotype: A much more abundant neighbour one base away suggests this may be a read error. The chain's CDR3 is CASSWTSVSYEQYF. DNA for the CDR3: TGTGCCAGCAGCTGGACTAGCGTTTCCTACGAGCAGTACTTC. The chain has TRBV5-4 and TRBJ2-7; 9 bases map to TRBD2. J lost 1 base, V lost 3 bases, and 2 bases had no gene match. This CDR3 contains 14 residues. Germline lookup yields CDR1 SGHNT and CDR2 YYREEE (reference sequence).

Concerning this clonotype: It is likely a read error: a sequence one base away is far more abundant. J is TRBJ2-7 and V is TRBV27; D gene unclear. The germline CDR1 and CDR2 sequences are MNHEY and SMNVEV (reference sequence). This CDR3 has 14 residues. Trimming shortened V by 8 bases and J by 1 base, and 15 bases separated the two germline ends. CDR3 nucleotides: TGTGCCAGCCGTGAACCCTCTCGATCCTACGAGCAGTACTTC. This gives the protein CASREPSRSYEQYF.

The V call is TRBV2, the J call TRBJ2-2; D might be TRBD1 (6 bases). The V and J ends lost 11 bases and 6 bases respectively, with 22 bases between them. The CDR3 sequence is 15 residues long. The V gene's germline CDR1 is SNHLY and CDR2 FYNNEI. CDR3 sequence: CAVSLSTGKSGELFF. CDR3 in DNA: TGTGCCGTCAGCCTCTCGACAGGTAAATCCGGGGAGCTGTTTTTT.

This clonotype was seen repeatedly, ten times or more. A clone one base away is much larger, so this may be a read error. The rearrangement links TRBV19 to TRBJ1-6; 10 nucleotides match TRBD1. Germline CDR1 LNHDA, CDR2 SQIVND (reference sequence). The CDR3 is 17 amino acids. The CDR3 DNA follows: TGTGCCAGTGGGTCCGGGACAGGGGACTCCTATAATTCACCCCCCCACTTT. Residues: CASGSGTGDSYNSPPHF.

This clonotype was counted many times. The chain employs TRBV18 and TRBJ2-1; 9 positions match TRBD2. V shed 6 bases, J shed 7 bases, and the junction held 10 bases outside the gene matches. CDR3 length equals 15 residues. In germline, CDR1 is KGHSH, CDR2 LQKENI. The CDR3 sequence: CASSPFRLAGNEQFF. The CDR3 nucleotides read TGTGCCAGCTCCCCCTTCCGCCTAGCGGGGAATGAGCAGTTCTTC.

This clonotype was observed a single time. The chain employs TRBV12-3 or TRBV12-4 and TRBJ2-7, with 7 bases lining up with TRBD2. CDR3 size: 19 residues. Losses at the gene ends were 4 bases for V and 0 bases for J; bases not matched to a gene: 18. CDR3: CASSSTPTGTIGLSYEQYF. The DNA of the CDR3 is TGTGCCAGCAGTTCAACGCCCACCGGGACTATCGGACTCTCCTACGAGCAGTACTTC.

By frequency in the sample, this clonotype is medium-sized (0.01 to 0.1%). The chain carries TRBV6-2 or TRBV6-3 and TRBJ2-2; 9 bases match TRBD2. The V gene's germline CDR1 is MNHEY and CDR2 SVGEGT. Losses at the gene ends were 4 bases for V and 5 bases for J; bases not matched to a gene: 2. CDR3 length: 14 amino acids. The CDR3 here is CASSSLAGTGELFF. CDR3 nucleotide sequence: TGTGCCAGCAGTTCCCTAGCGGGAACCGGGGAGCTGTTTTTT.

About this clonotype itself: This clone may be a read error of a much larger clone one base away. This sequence joins TRBV12-3 or TRBV12-4 and TRBJ2-3, with TRBD2 as a possible D gene (5 bases). This CDR3 is 15 amino acids long. Written as DNA, the CDR3 is TGTGCCAGCAGTCTAGACGCGTCTAGCAAAGATACGCAGTATTTT. The encoded protein is CASSLDASSKDTQYF.

J is TRBJ2-7 and V is TRBV7-9; TRBD2 matches at 8 bases. The CDR3 contains 16 residues. The germline V gene has CDR1 SEHNR and CDR2 FQNEAQ (reference sequence). Trimming cost V 1 base and J 7 bases; bases outside gene matches: 12. Written as DNA, the CDR3 is TGTGCCAGCAGCTTAGGAGCCGGCGCGGGAGGCACGGAGCAGTACTTC. It translates to CASSLGAGAGGTEQYF. The full variable domain, with the rest looked up from reference TRBV7-9 and TRBJ2-7, is DTGVSQNPRHKITKRGQNVTFRCDPISEHNRLYWYRQTLGQGPEFLTYFQNEAQLEKSRLLSDRFSAERPKGSFSTLEIQRTEQGDSAMYLCASSLGAGAGGTEQYFGPGTRLTVT.

V usage is TRBV11-3 and J usage is TRBJ1-1, with a possible D match to TRBD1 (6 bases). The V and J ends lost 5 bases and 4 bases respectively, with 11 bases between them. Germline values: CDR1 SGHNT, CDR2 YENEEA. CDR3 length: 13 residues. For the CDR3, the DNA is TGTGCCAGCAGCCATACAGGGACCACTGAAGCTTTCTTT. This gives the protein CASSHTGTTEAFF.

With regard to this clonotype: One junction end does not reproduce the germline sequence, and a read error may be involved. The chain employs TRBV7-9 and TRBJ2-7; the match to TRBD1 covers 7 bases. Looked up from germline, CDR1 is SEHNR and CDR2 is FQNEAQ (reference sequence). The CDR3 has 14 residues. CDR3 nucleotides: TGTGCCAGCAGCCTAGGACAGGAGTCCTCCGAGCAGTACTTC. Its protein is CASSLGQESSEQYF. Drawing the rest from reference TRBV7-9 and TRBJ2-7, the complete variable domain is DTGVSQNPRHKITKRGQNVTFRCDPISEHNRLYWYRQTLGQGPEFLTYFQNEAQLEKSRLLSDRFSAERPKGSFSTLEIQRTEQGDSAMYLCASSLGQESSEQYFGPGTRLTVT.

This sequence joins TRBV19 and TRBJ2-7; 14 nucleotides line up with TRBD2. Germline V gives CDR1 LNHDA, CDR2 SQIVND (reference sequence). The ends lost 6 bases at V and 2 bases at J; junction bases unmatched: 3. The CDR3 is 15 residues long. Here the CDR3 DNA reads TGTGCCAGTAGGACTAGCGGGAGGGGGGCCTACGAGCAGTACTTC. Its protein is CASRTSGRGAYEQYF. Supplemented by reference TRBV19 and TRBJ2-7, the full variable domain reads DGGITQSPKYLFRKEGQNVTLSCEQNLNHDAMYWYRQDPGQGLRLIYYSQIVNDFQKGDIAEGYSVSREKKESFPLTVTSAQKNPTAFYLCASRTSGRGAYEQYFGPGTRLTVT.

Judged by abundance, this clonotype is medium-sized. This chain links TRBV6-8 with TRBJ1-2, with TRBD1 matching over 7 bases. Unmatched junction bases numbered 4, after V lost 6 bases and J lost 3 bases. The CDR3 runs to 13 residues. Germline values: CDR1 MNHGY, CDR2 SAAAGT. The CDR3 reads CASSDRDHYGYTF. The CDR3 DNA reads as TGTGCCAGCAGCGACAGGGACCACTATGGCTACACCTTC.

Worth noting for this clonotype: A much larger clone is a single base away; this may be a read error. V is TRBV6-2 or TRBV6-3 and J is TRBJ2-1; TRBD2 matches at 9 bases. This CDR3 region has 13 residues. From germline, CDR1 is MNHEY and CDR2 SVGEGT. In DNA form, the CDR3 reads TGTGCCATCAGTGAAGCTAGCGGGACGGGGCAGTTCTTC. Translation: CAISEASGTGQFF.

The chain is built from TRBV2 and TRBJ1-5; no clear D gene. The length of the CDR3 is 16 residues. V was shortened by 2 bases and J by 6 bases, with 17 bases between the two germline ends. Germline CDR1 is SNHLY and CDR2 is FYNNEI. This chain's CDR3 is CASSELGRPRGQPQHF. The CDR3 nucleotides read TGTGCCAGCAGTGAATTAGGTCGGCCACGGGGTCAGCCCCAGCATTTT. The complete variable domain, with remaining parts taken from reference TRBV2 and TRBJ1-5, reads EPEVTQTPSHQVTQMGQEVILRCVPISNHLYFYWYRQILGQKVEFLVSFYNNEISEKSEIFDDQFSVERPDGSNFTLKIRSTKLEDSAMYFCASSELGRPRGQPQHFGDGTRLSIL.